The clone carrying this T cell receptor (beta chain) was seen ten or more times. Its matching antigen is unknown. Ranging in age from roughly 6 to 100, the donors were healthy Caucasian individuals from Russia. This CDR3 is built from 14 residues. Germline V lookup: CDR1 SEHNR, CDR2 FQNEAQ (reference sequence). J was trimmed by 4 bases and V by 3 bases; bases with no gene match: 4. The data belong to a study of blood T cells in healthy people across ages. Overall study results and limits: Long-lived donors exceeded aged donors in naive CD4+ cells and diversity. Roughly linearly, TCR beta diversity per million T cells fell as age increased.

It was with a sample-barcoded 5' primer and a J-beta primer mix that a second PCR of roughly 7 to 12 cycles was run. A template-switch adaptor with 12 random nucleotides tagged each cDNA molecule. TCRdb used MiXCR to reprocess the 5' RACE reads, holding one entry per CDR3 protein. The repertoire includes approximately 810,000 distinct CDR3 sequences, around 28% of them detected once, and approximately 15% sits in the top ten. The sequenced sample was blood. The receptor was isolated from a woman older than 75 in good health. The V gene is TRBV7-9, the J gene TRBJ2-5; 8 bases fit TRBD1. CDR3 in amino acids: CASSFSGGPETQYF. CDR3 in DNA: TGTGCCAGCAGCTTCTCAGGGGGCCCAGAGACCCAGTACTTC.